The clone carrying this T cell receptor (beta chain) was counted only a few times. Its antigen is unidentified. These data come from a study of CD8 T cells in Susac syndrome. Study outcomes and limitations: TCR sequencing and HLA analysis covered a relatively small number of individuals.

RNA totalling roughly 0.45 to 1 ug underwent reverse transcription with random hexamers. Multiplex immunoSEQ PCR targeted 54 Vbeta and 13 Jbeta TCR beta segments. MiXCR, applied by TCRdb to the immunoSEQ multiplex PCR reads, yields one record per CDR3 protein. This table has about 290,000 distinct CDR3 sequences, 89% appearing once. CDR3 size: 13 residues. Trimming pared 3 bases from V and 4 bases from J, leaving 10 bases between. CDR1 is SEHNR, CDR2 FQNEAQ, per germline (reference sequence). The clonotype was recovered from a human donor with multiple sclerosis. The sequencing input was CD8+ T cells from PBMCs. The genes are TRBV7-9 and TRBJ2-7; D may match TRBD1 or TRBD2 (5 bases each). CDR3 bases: TGTGCCAGCAGCTTGGGGACCGAATACGAGCAGTACTTC. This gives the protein CASSLGTEYEQYF.